A single sample gave rise to the 28 T cell receptor beta chains below, sequenced in a study of blood T cell repertoires in COVID-19. The repertoire was sequenced with immunoSEQ multiplex PCR; TCRdb's copy has only in-frame clones and lacks some. The sample comprises fewer than 300,000 clones, 70% to 85% of which are singletons, and more than 1.1% rests with the top ten. The sample was peripheral blood. The receptors derive from a human donor with COVID-19, enrolled during active disease. The donor label of this sample is uncertain.

The V and J genes are TRBV15 and TRBJ2-3, with D possibly being TRBD2 (5 bases). V was clipped by 0 bases and J by 0 bases, with 13 bases between them. Germline-derived CDR1 and CDR2 are LNHNV and YYDKDF (reference sequence). The CDR3 has 17 residues. Here the CDR3 DNA reads TGTGCCACCAGCAGAGATCGGAGGAGTTTGAGCACAGATACGCAGTATTTT. Protein product: CATSRDRRSLSTDTQYF.

J is TRBJ1-2 and V is TRBV9; tentative D call: TRBD1 (5 bases). Trimming removed 0 bases at V and 4 bases at J, with 10 bases between. The CDR3 is 14 residues long. Germline assignment: CDR1 SGDLS and CDR2 YYNGEE. The CDR3 here is CASSVAGLSYGYTF. The CDR3 nucleotides are TGTGCCAGCAGCGTAGCAGGGCTCAGCTATGGCTACACCTTC.

V usage is TRBV27 and J usage is TRBJ2-3, with a weak D call TRBD2 (6 bases). V was trimmed by 6 bases and J by 3 bases, leaving 22 bases between them. Germline loops: CDR1 MNHEY, CDR2 SMNVEV (reference sequence). The CDR3 runs to 17 residues. CDR3 loop: CASRGSGTSRDTDTQYF. CDR3 DNA: TGTGCCAGCAGGGGATCCGGGACTTCAAGGGATACAGATACGCAGTATTTT.

This sequence joins TRBV24-1 and TRBJ2-2; 7 nucleotides line up with TRBD1. The CDR3 sequence is 16 residues long. The V gene's germline CDR1 is KGHDR and CDR2 SFDVKD. V was clipped by 2 bases and J by 4 bases; unmatched bases: 6. The CDR3 is CATSDSTGAGTGELFF. The CDR3 DNA reads as TGTGCCACCAGTGATTCAACAGGGGCGGGCACCGGGGAGCTGTTTTTT.

This clone was recorded once. The rearrangement links TRBV28 to TRBJ1-4; the D gene is possibly TRBD1 (6 bases). This CDR3 is built from 15 residues. CDR1 is MDHEN, CDR2 SYDVKM, per germline. V lost 8 bases to trimming and J lost 4 bases, with 17 bases between them. DNA for the CDR3: TGTGCCAGCGGGGGCCGCGGGTTGGGTAATGAAAAACTGTTTTTT. It codes for CASGGRGLGNEKLFF.

This clone showed up just once. This chain links TRBV27 with TRBJ2-3; 7 bases map to TRBD2. CDR3 size: 15 residues. After removal of 2 bases from V and 5 bases from J, the junction contained 7 bases not matched to a gene. Germline CDR1 reads MNHEY; CDR2 reads SMNVEV (reference sequence). The CDR3 bases are TGTGCCAGCAGTTTAGGAGCGGGACCAGTAGATACGCAGTATTTT. Encoded protein: CASSLGAGPVDTQYF.

The chain uses TRBV5-1 and TRBJ2-2; D gene ambiguous. The germline gives CDR1 SGHRS, CDR2 YFSETQ. The CDR3 totals 16 residues. Trimming cost V 0 bases and J 3 bases, with 12 bases left between them. CDR3 residues: CASSLAPGGDTGELFF. Here the CDR3 DNA reads TGCGCCAGCAGCTTGGCCCCCGGCGGTGACACCGGGGAGCTGTTTTTT.

V usage is TRBV7-9 and J usage is TRBJ2-7; TRBD1 matches 9 bases. Germline loops: CDR1 SEHNR, CDR2 FQNEAQ (reference sequence). V lost 1 base to trimming and J lost 1 base; unmatched junction nucleotides: 2. This CDR3 is 15 amino acids long. The CDR3 protein is CASSLGDRVSYEQYF. CDR3 DNA: TGTGCCAGCAGCTTAGGGGACAGGGTTTCCTACGAGCAGTACTTC.

The genes are TRBV7-2 and TRBJ2-7, with a possible D match to TRBD2 (5 bases). CDR1 and CDR2 from the germline V gene are SGHTA and FQGNSA. V was clipped by 6 bases and J by 4 bases, with 13 bases between them. This CDR3 has 13 amino acids. The CDR3 coding sequence is TGTGCCAGCAGTCCCTGGACTGAATACGAGCAGTACTTC. Protein sequence: CASSPWTEYEQYF.

The chain carries TRBV9 and TRBJ2-1; D might be TRBD2 (6 bases). This CDR3 comprises 16 residues. The ends were cut back, 4 bases at V and 8 bases at J, with 22 bases in the middle. The germline V gene has CDR1 SGDLS and CDR2 YYNGEE. The CDR3 DNA is TGTGCCAGCAGCCTGGGTGGAGGGCCGGTGTGGGATGAGCAGTTCTTC. This sequence encodes CASSLGGGPVWDEQFF.

The chain uses TRBV12-3 or TRBV12-4 and TRBJ1-1, with D hard to call. The CDR3 is 13 residues long. Between the trimmed V and J ends, which lost 5 bases and 0 bases, there was a span of 7 bases. The CDR3 region is CASSRGVNTEAFF. CDR3 DNA sequence: TGTGCCAGCAGTCGGGGAGTGAACACTGAAGCTTTCTTT.

The chain couples TRBV7-2 to TRBJ1-5, with TRBD1 matching 7 bases. This CDR3 region has 15 residues. Germline CDR1 SGHTA, CDR2 FQGNSA. V gave up 5 bases and J gave up 2 bases; unmatched junction bases: 6. The CDR3 is CASSPRTGGNQPQHF. The CDR3 DNA reads TGTGCCAGCAGCCCCCGAACAGGGGGCAATCAGCCCCAGCATTTT. Complete variable domain (other parts from reference TRBV7-2 and TRBJ1-5): GAGVSQSPSNKVTEKGKDVELRCDPISGHTALYWYRQSLGQGLEFLIYFQGNSAPDKSGLPSDRFSAERTGGSVSTLTIQRTQQEDSAVYLCASSPRTGGNQPQHFGDGTRLSIL.

The rearrangement joins TRBV6-1 to TRBJ2-1, with a weak D call TRBD2 (6 bases). Looked up from germline, CDR1 is MNHNS and CDR2 is SASEGT. V was shortened by 0 bases and J by 11 bases, with 11 bases between the two germline ends. The CDR3 has 13 residues. In DNA, the CDR3 is TGTGCCAGCAGTGAAGCAGGTAGCGGTAAGCAGTTCTTC. Protein: CASSEAGSGKQFF.

The gene calls are TRBV19 and TRBJ2-1, with 13 positions matching TRBD2. The CDR3 length is 14 residues. The germline V gene has CDR1 LNHDA and CDR2 SQIVND (reference sequence). V shed 6 bases, J shed 10 bases, and the junction held 6 bases outside the gene matches. In nucleotides, the CDR3 is TGTGCCAGTAGCGGGACTAGCGGGACCGGCGAGCAGTTCTTC. This sequence encodes CASSGTSGTGEQFF.

This chain links TRBV7-8 with TRBJ2-5, with 8 bases identical to TRBD1. CDR1 and CDR2 from the germline V gene are SGHVS and FQNEAQ. J gave up 4 bases and V 4 bases, and 11 bases lay outside the gene matches. CDR3 size: 16 residues. The CDR3 DNA reads as TGTGCCAGCAGCTCTCTGAATGCAGGGGGCAGAGAGACCCAGTACTTC. This codes for CASSSLNAGGRETQYF.

The rearrangement uses TRBV3-1 (or the pseudogene TRBV3-2) and TRBJ1-4, with D uncertain. The length of the CDR3 is 15 residues. Germline V gene lookup returns CDR1 LGHDT and CDR2 YNNKEL (reference sequence). Trimming removed 1 base at V and 5 bases at J, with 11 bases between. CDR3 amino acids: CASSQGPGPNEKLFF. The DNA of the CDR3 is TGTGCCAGCAGCCAAGGACCAGGCCCGAATGAAAAACTGTTTTTT.

This sequence joins TRBV29-1 and TRBJ2-5; 7 nucleotides agree with TRBD2. This CDR3 contains 12 residues. Germline trimming cut 0 bases from V and 6 bases from J; bases unmatched to any gene: 1. The germline CDR1 and CDR2 sequences are SQVTM and ANQGSEA. CDR3: CSVEEGGKTQYF. The CDR3 nucleotides are TGCAGCGTTGAAGAGGGGGGGAAGACCCAGTACTTC.

The chain is built from TRBV5-5 and TRBJ2-7, with D perhaps matching TRBD1 (5 bases). The germline V and J ends were trimmed by 2 bases and 3 bases, with 9 bases remaining between them. The CDR3 totals 13 residues. Germline assignment: CDR1 SGHKS and CDR2 YYEKEE (reference sequence). The CDR3 DNA reads as TGTGCCAGCAGCTTTAGGGGTGGCTACGAGCAGTACTTC. It is translated as CASSFRGGYEQYF.

The J gene is TRBJ2-7, the V gene TRBV7-3; 12 bases are a match to TRBD2. Germline CDR1 is SGHTA and CDR2 is FQGTGA. The CDR3 spans 15 residues. V was clipped by 5 bases and J by 5 bases; unmatched bases: 7. CDR3 region: CASSLRLAGVNEQYF. The CDR3 nucleotides read TGTGCCAGCAGCCTTCGACTAGCGGGAGTCAACGAGCAGTACTTC.

V gene TRBV2 combines with J gene TRBJ2-1, with no clear D. V was pared by 6 bases and J by 6 bases, with 12 bases between. This CDR3 contains 13 residues. Germline assignment: CDR1 SNHLY and CDR2 FYNNEI. The CDR3: CASRYAGPNEQFF. The CDR3 nucleotides read TGTGCCAGCAGGTACGCTGGCCCCAATGAGCAGTTCTTC.

For the CDR3, the DNA is TGTGCCAGCAGTGCGGGACTAGCCAGCACAGATACGCAGTATTTT. Protein: CASSAGLASTDTQYF. The gene calls are TRBV2 and TRBJ2-3; the match to TRBD2 covers 9 bases. The CDR3 is 15 amino acids. Per the germline V gene, CDR1 is SNHLY and CDR2 is FYNNEI. Germline trimming cut 4 bases from V and 0 bases from J; bases unmatched to any gene: 2.

The J gene is TRBJ2-3, the V gene TRBV19; TRBD2 matches 10 bases. CDR1 and CDR2 from the germline V gene are LNHDA and SQIVND (reference sequence). The length of the CDR3 is 16 residues. The V gene end was trimmed by 9 bases and the J gene end by 7 bases; junction bases not matched to a gene: 16. CDR3 DNA: TGTGCCAGCCAAGGCACTTCTAGCGGGAGCCTGCATACGCAGTATTTT. This translates into CASQGTSSGSLHTQYF.

This clone was counted once. The rearrangement links TRBV6-5 to TRBJ1-1, with 10 positions matching TRBD1. The CDR3 spans 14 residues. The V and J ends lost 6 bases and 5 bases, in that order; junction bases with no gene match: 6. Looked up from germline, CDR1 is MNHEY and CDR2 is SVGAGI. The CDR3 nucleotides are TGTGCCAGCAGCGTGGACAGGGGGGGTACTGAAGCTTTCTTT. It specifies CASSVDRGGTEAFF.

This clone was seen more than once but under ten times. The chain links TRBV7-9 to TRBJ2-1, with D tentatively TRBD2 (5 bases). V gave up 5 bases and J gave up 0 bases, with 11 bases separating them. The CDR3 spans 15 residues. Per germline, CDR1 SEHNR and CDR2 FQNEAQ (reference sequence). The CDR3 region is CASSRRASSYNEQFF. The CDR3, as DNA: TGTGCCAGCAGCCGGCGGGCTAGCTCCTACAATGAGCAGTTCTTC.

This clone has a single count. This chain links TRBV7-6 with TRBJ2-1; 7 nucleotides match TRBD1. The J segment lost 3 bases and the V segment lost 2 bases, leaving 10 bases of the junction unmatched. The CDR3 spans 17 residues. Germline lookup yields CDR1 SGHVS and CDR2 FNYEAQ. CDR3 in amino acids: CASSLNFDRVYYNEQFF. The CDR3 bases are TGTGCCAGCAGCTTAAATTTTGACAGGGTTTACTACAATGAGCAGTTCTTC.

There are a few counts of this clone. The gene calls are TRBV2 and TRBJ1-1, with no clear D. The CDR3 consists of 14 residues. V gave up 6 bases and J gave up 1 base, with 12 bases separating them. Per the germline V gene, CDR1 is SNHLY and CDR2 is FYNNEI. CDR3: CASRQTNANTEAFF. The CDR3 nucleotides read TGTGCCAGCAGACAGACTAACGCGAACACTGAAGCTTTCTTT.

V usage is TRBV19 and J usage is TRBJ2-5; 14 bases match TRBD2. Germline V gene sequence: CDR1 LNHDA, CDR2 SQIVND (reference sequence). V was pared by 5 bases and J by 1 base, with 18 bases of the junction left unmatched. This CDR3 has 21 residues. The CDR3 DNA follows: TGTGCCAGTAGTCCTATGCGAGGGACTAGCGGGAGTCGGGGGGCCCAAGAGACCCAGTACTTC. It translates to CASSPMRGTSGSRGAQETQYF.

The chain joins TRBV9 to TRBJ2-7; possible D gene TRBD2, 5 bases. The CDR3 consists of 12 residues. Germline V gives CDR1 SGDLS, CDR2 YYNGEE. V lost 1 base to trimming and J lost 5 bases, with 7 bases between them. This CDR3 reads CASSVSGNEQYF. The CDR3 bases are TGTGCCAGCAGCGTATCCGGGAACGAGCAGTACTTC.